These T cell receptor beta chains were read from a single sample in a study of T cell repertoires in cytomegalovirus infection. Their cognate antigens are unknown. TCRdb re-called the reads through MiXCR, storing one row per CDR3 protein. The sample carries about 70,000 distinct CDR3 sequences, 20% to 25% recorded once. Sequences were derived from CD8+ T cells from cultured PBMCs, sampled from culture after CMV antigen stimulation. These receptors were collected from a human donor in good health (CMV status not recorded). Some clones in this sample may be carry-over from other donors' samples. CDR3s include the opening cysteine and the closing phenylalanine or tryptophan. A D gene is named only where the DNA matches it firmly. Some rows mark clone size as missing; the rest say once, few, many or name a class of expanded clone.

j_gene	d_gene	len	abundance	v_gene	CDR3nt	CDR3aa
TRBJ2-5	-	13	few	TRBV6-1	TGTGCCAGCAAGGAGGGCAGAAAAGAGACCCAGTACTTC	CASKEGRKETQYF
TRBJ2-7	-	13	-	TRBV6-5	TGTGCCAGCAGTTACGGCCTCGGGAACGAGCAGTACTTC	CASSYGLGNEQYF
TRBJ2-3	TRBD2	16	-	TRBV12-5	TGTGCTAGTGGTCCTGGACTAGCGGGGGGTCCAGATACGCAGTATTTT	CASGPGLAGGPDTQYF
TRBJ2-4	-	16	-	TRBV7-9	TGTGCCAGCAGCACCGGGGAATCAGCAGCCAAAAACATTCAGTACTTC	CASSTGESAAKNIQYF
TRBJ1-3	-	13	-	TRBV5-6	TGTGCCAGCAGCTTGGAATTTGGAAACACCATATATTTT	CASSLEFGNTIYF
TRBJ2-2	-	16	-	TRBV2	TGTGCCAGCAGTGAAGCATGGGGGGAAGGCACCGGGGAGCTGTTTTTT	CASSEAWGEGTGELFF
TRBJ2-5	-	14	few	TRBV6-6	TGTGCCAGCATAGGTGGGATTCTCCAAGAGACCCAGTACTTC	CASIGGILQETQYF
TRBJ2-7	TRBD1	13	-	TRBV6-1	TGTGCCATCAAGGGAAGGGGGCTCTACGAGCAGTACTTC	CAIKGRGLYEQYF
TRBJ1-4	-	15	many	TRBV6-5	TGTGCCAGCAGTTACGTCGAGGGAACTAATGAAAAACTGTTTTTT	CASSYVEGTNEKLFF
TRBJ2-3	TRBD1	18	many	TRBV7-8	TGTGCCAGCAGCTTAGGGCCGGGACAGAAATCTAGCACAGATACGCAGTATTTT	CASSLGPGQKSSTDTQYF
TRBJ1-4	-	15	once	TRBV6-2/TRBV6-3	TGTGCCAGCAGTTACTCAAAGGGGCCGAATGAAAAACTGTTTTTT	CASSYSKGPNEKLFF
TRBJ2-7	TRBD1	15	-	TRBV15	TGTGCCACCAGAGGGGGCGAAGTTAGCCCCTACGAGCAGTACTTC	CATRGGEVSPYEQYF
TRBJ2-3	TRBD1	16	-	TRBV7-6	TGTGCCAGCAGCTTAGCCCTGACAGGGACCACAGATACGCAGTATTTT	CASSLALTGTTDTQYF
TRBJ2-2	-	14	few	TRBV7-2	TGTCCCAGCAGCCTAAACAGGAACACCGGGGAGCTGTTTTTT	CPSSLNRNTGELFF
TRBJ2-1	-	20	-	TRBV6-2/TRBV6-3	TGTGCCAGCAGTTACGGCTATGGCAGGTTTCCCTCTAACTCCTACAATGAGCAGTTCTTC	CASSYGYGRFPSNSYNEQFF
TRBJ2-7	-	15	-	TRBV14	TGTGCCAGCAGCCAGATCGCGGGGGACAGGTACGAGCAGTACTTC	CASSQIAGDRYEQYF
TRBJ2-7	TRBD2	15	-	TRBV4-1	TGCGCCAGCAGCCAAGATAGTCGACGGGGGGACGAGCAGTACTTC	CASSQDSRRGDEQYF
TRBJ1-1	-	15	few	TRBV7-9	TGTGCCAGCAGCCTCCCCGGGGGGCTGTTCACTGAAGCTTTCTTT	CASSLPGGLFTEAFF
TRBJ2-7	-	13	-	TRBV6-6	TGTGCCAGCAGACACCTTCTCCGAGGCGAGCAGTACTTC	CASRHLLRGEQYF
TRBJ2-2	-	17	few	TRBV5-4	TGTGCCAGCAGCTTGGGAGTGGCAGGGAGCAACACCGGGGAGCTGTTTTTT	CASSLGVAGSNTGELFF
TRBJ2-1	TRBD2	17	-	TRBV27	TGTGCCAGCAGTTTCGAAGCGGGGGCCCTCTCCTACAATGAGCAGTTCTTC	CASSFEAGALSYNEQFF
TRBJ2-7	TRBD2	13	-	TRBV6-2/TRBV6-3	TGTGCCAGCAGGGGACTAGTGAGGGAGGAGCAGTACTTC	CASRGLVREEQYF
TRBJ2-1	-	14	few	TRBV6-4	TGTGCCAGCAGCCAGACTCATGGGGAAGGGGAGCAGTTCTTC	CASSQTHGEGEQFF
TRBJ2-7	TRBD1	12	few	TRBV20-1	TGCAGTGCTAACGGTGGGACAGCCGAGCAGTACTTC	CSANGGTAEQYF
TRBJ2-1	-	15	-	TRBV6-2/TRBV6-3	TGTGCCAGCAGAAGGGAAGCTTCCCGAAACAATGAGCAGTTCTTC	CASRREASRNNEQFF
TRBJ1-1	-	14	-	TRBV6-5	TGTGCCAGCAGTTTACCTCCCTCCGGGGGCGAATCTTTCTTT	CASSLPPSGGESFF
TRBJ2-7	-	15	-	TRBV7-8	TGTGCCAGCAGCTCCCCGGACAGAAGGACGCACGAGCAGTACTTC	CASSSPDRRTHEQYF
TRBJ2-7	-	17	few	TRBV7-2	TGTGCCAGCAGCTTCCCGACCGGCAGGCCCTCTTGGGACGAGCAGTACTTC	CASSFPTGRPSWDEQYF
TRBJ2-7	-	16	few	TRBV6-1	TGTGCCAGCAGCCCAACAGTAGGGGCCCTCTCCTACGAGCAGTACTTC	CASSPTVGALSYEQYF